This TCR beta chain was obtained from a study of PD-1 blockade in classical Hodgkin lymphoma. Overall study: Nivolumab dosed at 3 mg/kg went to patients intravenously every 2 weeks. Study-level results: The study found complete responders had baseline diversity similar to newly diagnosed patients. The authors have not defined what causes the repertoire differences, possibly disease activity or prior therapy.

Method: immunoSEQ multiplex PCR; TCRdb's copy keeps in-frame clones and lacks some. The table lists about 18,000 clones, roughly 76% of them singletons. Relapses following autologous stem cell transplantation were seen in all patients, with brentuximab vedotin exposure varying. The V end lost 5 bases, the J end lost 0 bases, and 14 bases lay between the germline ends. Per germline, CDR1 SGHRS and CDR2 YFSETQ. CDR3 size: 15 residues. As for this clone: Antigen: not known.

This sequence was found in a human donor with classical Hodgkin lymphoma. The rearrangement joins TRBV5-1 to TRBJ1-1; no clear D gene. The sample was peripheral blood mononuclear cells (PBMCs), taken at baseline. The CDR3 DNA is TGCGCCAGCAGTAAGAGGTCAGGAATGAACACTGAAGCTTTCTTT. Its protein product is CASSKRSGMNTEAFF.